A single sample gave rise to the 14 T cell receptor beta chains below, sequenced in a study of T-cell reconstitution after alpha-beta-depleted transplantation in children. Preparation of the TCRbeta library used unique molecular identifiers. TCRdb processed the PCR reads anew with MiXCR; each CDR3 protein has one entry. The sample has roughly 300,000 distinct CDR3 sequences, approximately 9.8% seen once. Specimen: PBMCs from the stem cell graft donor, collected from the stem cell graft. These receptors originate from a human donor who donated a stem cell graft to a child with SCID.

This clonotype was seen many times. The J gene is TRBJ2-3, the V gene TRBV18, with D possibly TRBD1 on 5 matching bases. The CDR3 has 16 residues. Germline CDR1 reads KGHSH; CDR2 reads LQKENI. Trimming cost V 2 bases and J 0 bases, with 12 bases left between them. The CDR3 protein is CASSPGAGRSTDTQYF. In DNA form, the CDR3 reads TGTGCCAGCTCACCAGGGGCAGGGCGTAGCACAGATACGCAGTATTTT.

There are many counts of this clonotype. The V gene is TRBV12-3 or TRBV12-4, the J gene TRBJ2-7; D is unclear. The CDR3 sequence is 11 residues long. Between the trimmed V and J ends, which lost 5 bases and 7 bases, there was a span of 9 bases. The CDR3 bases are TGTGCCAGCAGTCGGACGGGTGAGCAGTACTTC. It specifies CASSRTGEQYF.

This clonotype was detected many times. This chain connects TRBV20-1 to TRBJ2-1; D not certain. The germline gives CDR1 DFQATT, CDR2 SNEGSKA (reference sequence). CDR3 length: 11 amino acids. Trimming pared 6 bases from V and 7 bases from J, leaving 10 bases between. DNA of the CDR3: TGCAGTGCCACCCCCGCTAATGAGCAGTTCTTC. It specifies CSATPANEQFF.

The table lists this clonotype with a few counts. The J gene is TRBJ2-2, the V gene TRBV10-3; D gene unclear. Trimming took off 4 bases at V and 6 bases at J, with 24 bases between the two ends. The CDR3 consists of 18 residues. CDR1 is ENHRY, CDR2 SYGVKD, per germline. The CDR3 reads CAISAILLGPITSGELFF. The CDR3 DNA follows: TGTGCCATCAGTGCTATACTTTTAGGGCCGATTACTTCCGGGGAGCTGTTTTTT.

The chain employs TRBV29-1 and TRBJ1-1; TRBD1 matches at 8 bases. Germline V gene data show CDR1 as SQVTM and CDR2 as ANQGSEA. CDR3 size: 12 residues. The V gene end was trimmed by 6 bases and the J gene end by 4 bases; junction bases not matched to a gene: 4. CDR3 in amino acids: CSVMDRATEAFF. DNA of the CDR3: TGCAGCGTGATGGACAGGGCCACTGAAGCTTTCTTT.

This clonotype was seen a few times. The V and J genes are TRBV3-1 and TRBJ2-7; a possible D gene is TRBD1 (6 bases). The V end lost 3 bases, the J end lost 4 bases, and 22 bases lay between the germline ends. The length of the CDR3 is 17 residues. CDR1 is LGHDT, CDR2 YNNKEL, per germline (reference sequence). CDR3 residues: CASSQARTGLISYEQYF. CDR3 DNA sequence: TGTGCCAGCAGCCAGGCCCGAACAGGGTTAATCTCGTACGAGCAGTACTTC.

The rearrangement joins TRBV2 to TRBJ2-5; 8 nucleotides match TRBD1. In germline, CDR1 is SNHLY, CDR2 FYNNEI. With V trimmed by 8 bases and J by 5 bases, 16 bases remained unmatched. CDR3 length: 16 residues. CDR3 region: CASVAGGGVNSETQYF. The CDR3 DNA sequence: TGTGCCAGCGTCGCAGGGGGCGGGGTGAATTCGGAGACCCAGTACTTC.

This clonotype has only a few counts. The genes are TRBV29-1 and TRBJ1-3; D remains unclear. The CDR3 has 11 residues. Germline lookup yields CDR1 SQVTM and CDR2 ANQGSEA. Trimming shortened V by 4 bases and J by 4 bases, and 5 bases separated the two germline ends. CDR3 amino acids: CSVVGGNTIYF. The CDR3 nucleotides are TGCAGCGTTGTAGGAGGAAACACCATATATTTT.

This clonotype has only a few counts. The chain uses TRBV6-5 and TRBJ1-1; TRBD1 is a possible D gene (5 bases). CDR3 length: 14 residues. V lost 2 bases, J lost 8 bases, and 15 bases lay in between. CDR1 is MNHEY and CDR2 is SVGAGI in the germline V gene. CDR3 nucleotides: TGTGCCAGCAGTTACGGGGCGAAAGCCACCGAAGCTTTCTTT. This encodes CASSYGAKATEAFF.

The rearrangement links TRBV5-1 to TRBJ1-6; D not certain. CDR1 and CDR2 from the germline V gene are SGHRS and YFSETQ. The CDR3 sequence is 13 residues long. The V end lost 4 bases, the J end lost 9 bases, and 11 bases lay between the germline ends. CDR3 bases: TGCGCCAGCAGCCCGGAACACGGTTCACCCCTCCACTTT. Protein sequence: CASSPEHGSPLHF.

V usage is TRBV5-1 and J usage is TRBJ2-1; 8 bases fit TRBD1. The junction had 5 bases not matched to a gene; V was cut back by 4 bases and J by 2 bases. The germline V gene encodes CDR1 SGHRS and CDR2 YFSETQ. CDR3 length: 15 residues. Here the CDR3 reads CASSMTGAPYNEQFF. Here the CDR3 DNA reads TGCGCCAGCAGCATGACAGGGGCGCCCTACAATGAGCAGTTCTTC.

A note on this clonotype: This sequence may be a read error, since a much larger clone differs from it by one base. The CDR3 carries no conserved terminal phenylalanine or tryptophan, so it likely arises from a read error. The genes are TRBV5-1 and TRBJ2-1; 9 nucleotides match TRBD1. Germline V gene data show CDR1 as SGHRS and CDR2 as YFSETQ. The junction had 8 bases not matched to a gene; V was cut back by 4 bases and J by 9 bases. CDR3 length: 14 residues. The CDR3, as DNA: TGCGCCAGCAGCCTAGACAGGGGGAGGAGTGAGCAGTTCATC. Protein sequence: CASSLDRGRSEQFI.

This clonotype was counted a few times. The chain is built from TRBV12-3 or TRBV12-4 and TRBJ1-5, with 7 bases identical to TRBD1. V lost 7 bases to trimming and J lost 1 base; unmatched junction nucleotides: 7. The CDR3 runs 15 residues. CDR3 nucleotides: TGTGCCAGCACCCCAGGACAGGCCAGCAATCAGCCCCAGCATTTT. Its protein product is CASTPGQASNQPQHF.

Comment on this clonotype: A much more abundant neighbour one base away suggests this may be a read error. The conserved closing phenylalanine or tryptophan is absent in this CDR3, likely reflecting a read error. The chain is built from TRBV6-5 and TRBJ2-7; D may be TRBD2 (5 bases). Germline V gives CDR1 MNHEY, CDR2 SVGAGI. The V end was cut by 2 bases, the J end by 2 bases, with 13 bases between. The CDR3 loop spans 15 amino acids. The CDR3 nucleotides are TGTGCCAGCAGTTACAGCTACGGGGAAACCTACGAGCAGTACCTC. Translation gives CASSYSYGETYEQYL.